The entry that follows covers one T cell receptor (beta chain) sequence. Its antigen is unidentified. This record belongs to a study of cytomegalovirus exposure and HLA in healthy donors. Use of 60 Vbeta and 13 Jbeta primers characterized the PCR. Assay used: immunoSEQ multiplex PCR; TCRdb lists only in-frame clones, some missing. The repertoire includes some 110,000 clones, about 81% of them detected once, and 0.9% to 1.2% sits in the top ten. Findings of the study overall: Follow-up analysis seemed to connect common viral pathogens with several of the most significant clusters identified. Within an earlier analysis, most TCR beta V segments proved productive either about 90% or about 30% of the time. In a later analysis, a genetic analysis reported fewer productive-TCR N-insertions in an Asian-associated ancestry cluster than the cohort average.

V lost 2 bases and J lost 0; bases outside the gene matches: 4. The CDR3 spans 15 residues. CDR1 is MNHEY and CDR2 is SVGAGI in the germline V gene. The clonotype originates from a woman aged 25 to 45 in good health and CMV-seronegative. The rearrangement joins TRBV6-5 to TRBJ2-7; 7 bases agree with TRBD1. The specimen was PBMCs. The DNA for the CDR3 is TGTGCCAGCAGTTACACGGGACAGCACTCCTACGAGCAGTACTTC. This sequence encodes CASSYTGQHSYEQYF.